These 2 T cell receptor beta chains share one sample of origin, sequenced in a study of long-term antiretroviral therapy in people with HIV. Investigators performed immunoSEQ version v3.0 at survey level. TCRdb's copy holds only in-frame clones and misses some; the assay was immunoSEQ multiplex PCR. The sample comprises about 33,000 clones, over 60% of which are singletons, and about 7.6% rests with the top ten. The sequenced sample was unsorted PBMCs, obtained 2 years after starting antiretroviral therapy. The receptors were gathered from a woman aged 45-60 years with HIV.

This sequence joins TRBV27 and TRBJ1-1, with D perhaps TRBD1 (5 bases). CDR3 size: 15 residues. Trimming stripped 1 base from V and 1 base from J, with 10 bases between. The V gene's germline CDR1 is MNHEY and CDR2 SMNVEV (reference sequence). CDR3 region: CASSLWAGRNTEAFF. CDR3 DNA sequence: TGTGCCAGCAGTTTATGGGCAGGGAGGAACACTGAAGCTTTCTTT.

This clone showed up just a few times. The chain employs TRBV18 and TRBJ1-6, with TRBD1 identical over 10 bases. This CDR3 contains 15 residues. V lost 2 bases, J lost 7 bases, and 2 bases stayed unmatched. The germline V gene has CDR1 KGHSH and CDR2 LQKENI. In DNA, the CDR3 is TGTGCCAGCTCACCAACGGGACAGGGGAATTCACCCCTCCACTTT. Its translation is CASSPTGQGNSPLHF.